This entry is about one T cell receptor beta chain. Trimming removed 0 bases at V and 10 bases at J, with 14 bases between. The CDR3 is 15 amino acids. Germline V gene lookup returns CDR1 SGHRS and CDR2 YFSETQ. The sample comes from a study of blood T cell repertoires in COVID-19. Across the whole study: PBMCs, B-cell-depleted T cells, or T cells provided the cDNA or gDNA that made up the material.

One Seattle source followed patients from active infection through their disease course. Clones were sequenced by immunoSEQ multiplex PCR, and TCRdb holds only the in-frame ones, with some missing. In the table there are approximately 92,000 clones, around nine tenths of which are singletons. The source of this sequence is a woman between 55 and 75 years old with COVID-19, enrolled during active disease. The sample consisted of peripheral blood. The chain joins TRBV5-1 to TRBJ1-6; no definite D call. The CDR3 sequence: CASSLAIQLGSPLHF. As DNA, the CDR3 is TGCGCCAGCAGCTTGGCCATACAGCTTGGATCACCCCTCCACTTT. Full variable domain (rest looked up from reference TRBV5-1 and TRBJ1-6): KAGVTQTPRYLIKTRGQQVTLSCSPISGHRSVSWYQQTPGQGLQFLFEYFSETQRNKGNFPGRFSGRQFSNSRSEMNVSTLELGDSALYLCASSLAIQLGSPLHFGNGTRLTVT.